This T cell receptor (beta chain) comes out of a study of molecular identifiers for immune sequencing clone quantification. The CDR3 spans 13 residues. Per germline, CDR1 ENHRY and CDR2 SYGVKD. V dropped 8 bases and J dropped 5; count of bases not matched to a gene: 9. This clonotype occurred many times. Previously described methods and listed TCR primers were used for bulk TCR libraries. Each CDR3 protein is one row after TCRdb ran MiXCR on the PCR reads. Here the sample spans roughly 40,000 distinct CDR3 sequences, approximately 24% being singletons. Sequencing was performed on naive CD8+ T cells from blood, with Jurkat cell RNA spiked in. Subset described: FACS-sorted CD8+CD4-CCR7+CD45RA+ naive T cells. V is TRBV10-3 and J is TRBJ2-7; 7 bases line up with TRBD1. This clonotype originated in a human donor in good health. Some libraries in this study had Jurkat cell RNA spiked in. The CDR3 nucleotides read TGTGCCATCGGAAAGGGGGCGCCGAACGAGCAGTACTTC. The encoded protein is CAIGKGAPNEQYF.